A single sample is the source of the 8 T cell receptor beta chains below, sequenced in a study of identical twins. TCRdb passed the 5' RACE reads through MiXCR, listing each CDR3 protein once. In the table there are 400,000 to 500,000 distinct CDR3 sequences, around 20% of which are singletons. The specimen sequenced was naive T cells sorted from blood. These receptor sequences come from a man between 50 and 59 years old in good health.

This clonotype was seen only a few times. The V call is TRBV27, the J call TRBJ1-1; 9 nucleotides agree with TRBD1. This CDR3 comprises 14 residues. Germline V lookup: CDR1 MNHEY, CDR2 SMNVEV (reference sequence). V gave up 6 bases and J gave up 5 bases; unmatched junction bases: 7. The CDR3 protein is CASRSQGARTEAFF. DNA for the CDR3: TGTGCCAGCAGGTCACAGGGGGCGCGAACTGAAGCTTTCTTT.

CDR3 loop: CASSLGGQRDEQFF. The CDR3 DNA reads TGTGCCAGCAGCTTAGGGGGTCAGAGGGATGAGCAGTTCTTC. The genes are TRBV7-6 and TRBJ2-1; TRBD2 is a possible D gene (5 bases). Germline loops: CDR1 SGHVS, CDR2 FNYEAQ. The CDR3 sequence is 14 residues long. V lost 1 base and J 8 bases, leaving 12 bases between the germline ends.

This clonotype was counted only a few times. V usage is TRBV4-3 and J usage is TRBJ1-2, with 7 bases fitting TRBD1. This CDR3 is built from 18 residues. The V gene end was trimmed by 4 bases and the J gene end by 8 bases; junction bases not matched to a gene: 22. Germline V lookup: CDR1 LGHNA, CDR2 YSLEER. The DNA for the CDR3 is TGCGCCAGCAGCCTAACCTCGCAGAAAAATTACAGGGGTAGCGGCTACACCTTC. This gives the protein CASSLTSQKNYRGSGYTF.

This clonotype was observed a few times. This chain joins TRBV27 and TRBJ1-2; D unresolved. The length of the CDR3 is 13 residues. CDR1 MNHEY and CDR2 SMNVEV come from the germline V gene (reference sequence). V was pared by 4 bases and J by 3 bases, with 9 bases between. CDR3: CASSSGLYYGYTF. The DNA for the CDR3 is TGTGCCAGCAGTTCCGGGCTTTACTATGGCTACACCTTC.

The CDR3 loop is CASSSTRTGRVPIGANVLTF. The DNA for the CDR3 is TGTGCCAGCAGCTCCACCAGGACAGGGAGGGTTCCTATTGGGGCCAACGTCCTGACTTTC. This chain links TRBV11-2 with TRBJ2-6; TRBD1 is a possible D gene (8 bases). There are 20 residues in the CDR3. Per the germline V gene, CDR1 is SGHAT and CDR2 is FQNNGV. The V end lost 4 bases, the J end lost 3 bases, and 25 bases lay between the germline ends.

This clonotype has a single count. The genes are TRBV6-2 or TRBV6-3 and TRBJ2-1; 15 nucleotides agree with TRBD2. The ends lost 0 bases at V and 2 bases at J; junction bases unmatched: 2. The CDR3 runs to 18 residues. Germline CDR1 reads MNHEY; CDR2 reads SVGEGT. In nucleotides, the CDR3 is TGTGCCAGCAGTTACTCCGGGACTAGCGGGGGGACCTACAATGAGCAGTTCTTC. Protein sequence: CASSYSGTSGGTYNEQFF.

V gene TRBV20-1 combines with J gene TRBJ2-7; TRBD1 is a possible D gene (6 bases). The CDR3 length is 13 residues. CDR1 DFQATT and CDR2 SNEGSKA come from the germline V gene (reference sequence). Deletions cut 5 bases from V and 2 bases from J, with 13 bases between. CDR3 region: CSAGTPLTYEQYF. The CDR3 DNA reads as TGCAGTGCTGGGACACCCCTTACCTACGAGCAGTACTTC.

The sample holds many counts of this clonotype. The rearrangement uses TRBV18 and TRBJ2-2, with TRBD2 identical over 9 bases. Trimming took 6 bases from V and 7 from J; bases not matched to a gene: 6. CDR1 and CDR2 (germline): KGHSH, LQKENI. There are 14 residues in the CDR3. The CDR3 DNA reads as TGTGCCAGCTCGGGACTAGCATACGGCGGGGAGCTGTTTTTT. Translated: CASSGLAYGGELFF.